This entry is about one T cell receptor (beta chain). The antigen is undetermined. A much larger clone differs from this one at a single base, so this may be a read error. Bulk TCR library preparation followed previously described methods with listed TCR primers. TCRdb independently ran MiXCR on the PCR reads; one entry per CDR3 protein. This table holds 460,000 or so distinct CDR3 sequences, 25% found once. This sample is part of a study of molecular identifiers for immune sequencing clone quantification. CDR1 LGHNA and CDR2 YSLEER come from the germline V gene. The CDR3 runs 15 residues. A CD8+CD4-CCR7+CD45RA+ gate was used to sort naive CD8 T cells. Study-level findings and limits: Beyond 20 RNA copies, clones held over 98% of effector molecules, compared with under 1% in naive cells.

This chain joins TRBV4-3 and TRBJ2-7; TRBD2 agrees at 9 bases. The sequence derives from a human donor in good health. Some libraries in this study had Jurkat cell RNA spiked in. Sequenced material: naive CD8+ T cells from blood, with Jurkat cell RNA spiked in. Subset described: FACS-sorted CD8+CD4-CCR7+CD45RA+ naive T cells. Written as DNA, the CDR3 is TGCGCCAGCAGCCAAGGACTAGCGGTCGCCTACGCGCAGTACTTC. Its translation is CASSQGLAVAYAQYF.